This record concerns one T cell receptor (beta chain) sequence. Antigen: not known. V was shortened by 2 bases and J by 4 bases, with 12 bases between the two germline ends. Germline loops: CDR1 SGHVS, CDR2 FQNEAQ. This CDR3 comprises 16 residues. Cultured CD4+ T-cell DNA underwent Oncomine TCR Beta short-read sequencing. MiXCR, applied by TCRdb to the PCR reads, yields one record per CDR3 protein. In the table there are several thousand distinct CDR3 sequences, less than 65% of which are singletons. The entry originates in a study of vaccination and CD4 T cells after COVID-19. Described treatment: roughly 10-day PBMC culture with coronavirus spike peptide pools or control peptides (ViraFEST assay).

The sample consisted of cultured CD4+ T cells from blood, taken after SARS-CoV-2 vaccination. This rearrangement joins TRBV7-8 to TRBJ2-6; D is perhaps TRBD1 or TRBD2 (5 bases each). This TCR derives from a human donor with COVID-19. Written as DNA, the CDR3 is TGTGCCAGCAGCTTATATTGGGGGACGGGGGCCAACGTCCTGACTTTC. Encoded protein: CASSLYWGTGANVLTF.